The rows below give T cell receptor beta chains drawn from one sample of a study of blood T cells in healthy people across ages. TCRdb processed the 5' RACE reads anew with MiXCR; each CDR3 protein has one entry. Of more than 650,000 distinct CDR3 sequences listed, about 53% were seen once; the top ten hold approximately 40%. Sequenced: blood. The source of these receptors is a man at least 80 years old in good health. The CDR3 runs from the conserved cysteine through the conserved F or W. A D gene is named only where the DNA matches it firmly. Size tells how often a clone was seen (once, few, many) or the class of an expanded clone, and some rows leave it out.

j_call clone_size d_call v_call cdr3_aa cdr3_nt
TRBJ2-1 - - TRBV3-1 CASGGASLLNEQFF TGTGCCAGCGGGGGGGCGTCTCTTTTGAATGAGCAGTTCTTC
TRBJ2-7 few TRBD2 TRBV9 CASSVESGRFDEQYF TGTGCCAGCAGCGTAGAGAGCGGGAGGTTCGACGAGCAGTACTTC
TRBJ2-1 - TRBD1 TRBV7-2 CASSPLQGSENEQFF TGTGCCAGCAGCCCATTACAGGGGAGCGAGAATGAGCAGTTCTTC
TRBJ1-1 - - TRBV3-1 CASRQEPNTEAFF TGTGCCAGCAGACAGGAGCCGAACACTGAAGCTTTCTTT
TRBJ2-1 - - TRBV14 CASSQTSGTPAVREQFF TGTGCCAGCAGCCAAACCTCAGGGACACCCGCGGTGCGTGAGCAGTTCTTC
TRBJ1-1 - - TRBV11-2 CASSEIVPFFPTENTEAFF TGTGCCAGCAGCGAAATAGTCCCCTTTTTTCCGACGGAGAACACTGAAGCTTTCTTT
TRBJ2-2 - TRBD1 TRBV6-2/TRBV6-3 CASSGGTGFHTGELFF TGTGCCAGCAGTGGGGGGACAGGGTTCCACACCGGGGAGCTGTTTTTT
TRBJ2-7 - - TRBV2 CASSDPGREQYF TGTGCCAGCAGTGACCCAGGGCGCGAGCAGTACTTC
TRBJ2-7 few - TRBV2 CASSEEMGGPYEQYF TGTGCCAGCAGTGAGGAGATGGGGGGGCCCTACGAGCAGTACTTC
TRBJ2-7 few TRBD1 TRBV28 CASSTGDGGRYEQYF TGTGCCAGCAGTACAGGGGACGGAGGACGATACGAGCAGTACTTC
TRBJ2-6 - TRBD2 TRBV10-3 CAISPAGGGAGANVLTF TGTGCCATCAGTCCGGCCGGGGGGGGCGCTGGGGCCAACGTCCTGACTTTC
TRBJ2-2 - TRBD2 TRBV9 CASSDPSGTRNTGELFF TGTGCCAGCAGCGATCCGAGCGGGACCCGAAACACCGGGGAGCTGTTTTTT
TRBJ2-1 - TRBD2 TRBV4-2 CASSTVAGGNYNEQFF TGTGCCAGCAGTACGGTAGCGGGAGGGAACTACAATGAGCAGTTCTTC
TRBJ2-3 - TRBD2 TRBV2 CASSGASGTHRYAYF TGTGCCAGCAGTGGGGCTAGCGGGACACACAGATACGCGTATTTT
TRBJ2-1 - - TRBV4-2 CASSQDRGLPEQFF TGTGCCAGCAGCCAAGATAGAGGGCTACCCGAGCAGTTCTTC
TRBJ2-7 - - TRBV11-1 CASSLETGASYEQYF TGTGCCAGCAGCTTAGAGACAGGTGCCTCCTACGAGCAGTACTTC
TRBJ2-3 many - TRBV11-2 CASSLAQGSTDTQYF TGTGCCAGCAGCTTAGCCCAGGGGAGCACAGATACGCAGTATTTT
TRBJ2-2 - - TRBV9 CASSVISEAGELFF TGTGCCAGCAGCGTAATTAGCGAGGCCGGGGAGCTGTTTTTT
TRBJ1-6 - TRBD1 TRBV18 CASSPRDRGISPLHF TGTGCCAGCTCGCCCCGGGACAGGGGTATTTCACCCCTCCACTTT
TRBJ2-7 once - TRBV28 CASKTTGSEQYF TGTGCCAGCAAAACAACGGGGTCGGAGCAGTACTTC
TRBJ2-2 - - TRBV11-1 CASSLWASNTGELFF TGTGCCAGCAGCTTATGGGCTAGCAACACCGGGGAGCTGTTTTTT
TRBJ2-4 - - TRBV10-3 CVISESTVRGNIQYF TGTGTCATCAGTGAGTCGACGGTTCGAGGTAACATTCAGTACTTC
TRBJ2-7 many - TRBV3-1 CASSQGRGPLEQYF TGTGCCAGCAGCCAAGGGAGAGGCCCCCTCGAGCAGTACTTC
TRBJ2-1 few TRBD2 TRBV20-1 CSARGGGSSYNEQFF TGCAGTGCTAGAGGGGGCGGGAGCTCCTACAATGAGCAGTTCTTC
TRBJ1-2 few - TRBV6-1 CAARDGSNYGYTF TGTGCCGCCAGGGACGGATCTAACTATGGCTACACCTTC
TRBJ2-7 few - TRBV27 CASSPSLGTSYEQYF TGTGCCAGCAGTCCCTCCCTCGGGACTTCCTACGAGCAGTACTTC
TRBJ2-7 - TRBD2 TRBV2 CASSEGGLTYYEQYF TGTGCCAGCAGTGAAGGGGGACTAACCTACTACGAGCAGTACTTC
TRBJ1-2 - TRBD1 TRBV28 CASTDLPRDSYGYTF TGTGCCAGCACCGACCTGCCCAGGGACAGCTATGGCTACACCTTC
TRBJ2-3 - - TRBV6-2/TRBV6-3 CASTLGGPRRYAYF TGTGCCAGCACTTTAGGGGGTCCGAGGAGATACGCGTATTTT
TRBJ2-2 - - TRBV7-8 CASSLGREYTGELFF TGTGCCAGCAGCTTAGGACGGGAGTACACCGGGGAGCTGTTTTTT
TRBJ2-3 - TRBD1 TRBV11-2 CASSPLGQVFDTQYF TGTGCCAGCAGCCCCCTGGGACAGGTCTTCGATACGCAGTATTTT
TRBJ2-7 - - TRBV20-1 CSARPMGAGSYEQYF TGCAGTGCTAGACCCATGGGAGCGGGTTCCTACGAGCAGTACTTC
TRBJ2-7 once TRBD2 TRBV6-1 CASSEVSSGYEQYF TGTGCCAGCAGTGAAGTGTCTAGCGGCTACGAGCAGTACTTC
TRBJ2-6 - TRBD1 TRBV2 CASKDRGGAGANVLTF TGTGCCAGCAAGGACAGGGGAGGGGCTGGGGCCAACGTCCTGACTTTC
TRBJ2-5 few TRBD2 TRBV20-1 CSASWLAGGTQYF TGCAGTGCTAGTTGGCTAGCGGGAGGGACCCAGTACTTC
TRBJ1-2 - TRBD1 TRBV10-3 CAISRDSNYGYTF TGTGCCATCAGTCGGGACAGTAACTATGGCTACACCTTC
TRBJ2-3 - - TRBV10-1 CASSERETGYAYF TGCGCCAGCAGTGAACGGGAGACGGGATACGCGTATTTT
TRBJ1-1 - - TRBV20-1 CSARLQLMNTEAFF TGCAGTGCTAGGCTACAGTTGATGAACACTGAAGCTTTCTTT
TRBJ2-1 - - TRBV28 CASSDTVTGSYNEQFF TGTGCCAGCAGTGACACCGTAACAGGCTCCTACAATGAGCAGTTCTTC
TRBJ1-2 - - TRBV20-1 CSAKLRGDNYGYTF TGCAGTGCTAAACTGAGGGGTGATAACTATGGCTACACCTTC
TRBJ2-2 - TRBD2 TRBV27 CASSLWTSGSAGELFF TGTGCCAGCAGTTTATGGACTAGCGGGAGCGCCGGGGAGCTGTTTTTT